What follows describes a single TCR beta chain. Antigen specificity is unknown. The ViraFEST assay expanded antigen-specific CD4+ T cells with viral peptide pools before sequencing. At the end of about 9 days of culture, CD4+ T cells were isolated. Every participant took two doses of the BNT162b2 or mRNA-1273 vaccine. Each vaccine recipient was nucleocapsid antibody negative and had no prior SARS-CoV-2 infection. Culturing of 2 million to 2.5 million PBMC per well took place with about 9 IU/ml IL-2 and 9.5 to 10 ug/ml peptides. In the cultures, half the medium was exchanged for IL-2 medium on days 3 and 7. Profiling relied on immunoSEQ multiplex PCR, and the TCRdb table lists in-frame clones only, not all of them. The profile covers more than 40,000 clones, with 74% appearing a single time and around 16% taken by the ten largest. The record originates from a study of vaccination effects on CD4 cells after COVID-19.

Study-level points and caveats: After vaccination of healthy people, only 1 of 255 vaccine-induced clones cross-reacted with common cold coronaviruses.

CDR3 size: 16 residues. Trimming took 0 bases from V and 2 from J; bases not matched to a gene: 7. Germline-derived CDR1 and CDR2 are LGHDT and YNNKEL (reference sequence). The V gene is TRBV3-1 (or the pseudogene TRBV3-2), the J gene TRBJ2-7, with 7 nucleotides matching TRBD2. This specimen consisted of CD4+ T cells from PBMCs cultured with HCoV-OC43 spike peptides, obtained after COVID-19 vaccination. Subset in this sample: HCoV-OC43 spike overlapping peptide pool stimulation. This receptor was taken from a human donor who received a COVID-19 vaccine. For the CDR3, the DNA is TGTGCCAGCAGCCAAGACCGCCAGGGAGGGGCCTACGAGCAGTACTTC. Protein: CASSQDRQGGAYEQYF.